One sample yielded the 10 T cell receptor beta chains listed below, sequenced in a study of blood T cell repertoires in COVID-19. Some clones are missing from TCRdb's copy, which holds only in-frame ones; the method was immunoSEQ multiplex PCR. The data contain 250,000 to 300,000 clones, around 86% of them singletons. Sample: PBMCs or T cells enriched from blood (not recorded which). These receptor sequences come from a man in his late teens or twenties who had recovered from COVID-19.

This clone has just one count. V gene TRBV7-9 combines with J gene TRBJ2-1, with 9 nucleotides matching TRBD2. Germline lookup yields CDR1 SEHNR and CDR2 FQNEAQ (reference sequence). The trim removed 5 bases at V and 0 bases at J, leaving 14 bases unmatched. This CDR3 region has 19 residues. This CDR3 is CASSPKVGAGGNSYNEQFF. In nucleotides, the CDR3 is TGTGCCAGCAGCCCTAAGGTGGGAGCGGGGGGAAACTCCTACAATGAGCAGTTCTTC.

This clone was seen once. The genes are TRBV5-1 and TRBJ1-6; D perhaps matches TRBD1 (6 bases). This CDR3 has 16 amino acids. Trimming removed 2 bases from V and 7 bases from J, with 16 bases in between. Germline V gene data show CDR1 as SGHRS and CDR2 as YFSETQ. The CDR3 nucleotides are TGCGCCAGCAGCTTTATAGGGGGATCTCGGAATTCACCCCTCCACTTT. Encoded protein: CASSFIGGSRNSPLHF.

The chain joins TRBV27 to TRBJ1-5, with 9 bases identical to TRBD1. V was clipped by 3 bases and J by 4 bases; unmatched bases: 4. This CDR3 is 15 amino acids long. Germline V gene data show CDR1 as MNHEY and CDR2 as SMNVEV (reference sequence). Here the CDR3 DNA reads TGTGCCAGCAGTTTTGGGACAGGGTCGAATCAGCCCCAGCATTTT. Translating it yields CASSFGTGSNQPQHF.

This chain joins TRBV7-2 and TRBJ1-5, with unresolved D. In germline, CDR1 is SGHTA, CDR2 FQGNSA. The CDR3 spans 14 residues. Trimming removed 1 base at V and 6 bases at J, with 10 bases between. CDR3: CASSLDGKLQPQHF. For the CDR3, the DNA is TGTGCCAGCAGCTTAGATGGTAAGCTTCAGCCCCAGCATTTT.

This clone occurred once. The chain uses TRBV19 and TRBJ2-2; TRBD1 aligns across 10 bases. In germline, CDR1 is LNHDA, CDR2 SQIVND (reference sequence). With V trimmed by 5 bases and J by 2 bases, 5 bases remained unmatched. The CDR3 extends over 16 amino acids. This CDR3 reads CASSPDRGFNTGELFF. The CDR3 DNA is TGTGCCAGTAGTCCGGACAGGGGGTTCAACACCGGGGAGCTGTTTTTT.

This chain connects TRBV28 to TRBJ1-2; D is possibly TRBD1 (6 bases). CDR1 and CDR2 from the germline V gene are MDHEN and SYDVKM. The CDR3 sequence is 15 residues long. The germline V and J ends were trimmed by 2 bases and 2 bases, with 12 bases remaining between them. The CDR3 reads CASSLGGARNYGYTF. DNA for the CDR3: TGTGCCAGCAGTTTAGGGGGGGCCAGGAACTATGGCTACACCTTC.

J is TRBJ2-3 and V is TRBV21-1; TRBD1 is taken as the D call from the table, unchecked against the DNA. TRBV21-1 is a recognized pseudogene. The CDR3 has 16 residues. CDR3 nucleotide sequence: TGTGCCAGCAGCAAATCCCCAGGGTCTCCGGAAGATACGCAGTATTTT. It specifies CASSKSPGSPEDTQYF.

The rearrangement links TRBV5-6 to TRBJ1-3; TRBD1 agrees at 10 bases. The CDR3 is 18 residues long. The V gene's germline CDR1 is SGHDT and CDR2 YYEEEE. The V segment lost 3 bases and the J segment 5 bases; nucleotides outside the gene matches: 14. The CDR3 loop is CASSSRGDRGFSRNTIYF. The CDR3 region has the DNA TGTGCCAGCAGCTCCCGGGGGGACAGGGGATTTAGTCGAAACACCATATATTTT.

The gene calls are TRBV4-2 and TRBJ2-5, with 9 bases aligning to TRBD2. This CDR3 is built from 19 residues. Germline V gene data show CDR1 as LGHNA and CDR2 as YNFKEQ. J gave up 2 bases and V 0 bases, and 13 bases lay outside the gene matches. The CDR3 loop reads CASSQDLVASGGSQETQYF. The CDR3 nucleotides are TGTGCCAGCAGCCAAGATCTAGTAGCAAGCGGGGGGTCTCAAGAGACCCAGTACTTC.

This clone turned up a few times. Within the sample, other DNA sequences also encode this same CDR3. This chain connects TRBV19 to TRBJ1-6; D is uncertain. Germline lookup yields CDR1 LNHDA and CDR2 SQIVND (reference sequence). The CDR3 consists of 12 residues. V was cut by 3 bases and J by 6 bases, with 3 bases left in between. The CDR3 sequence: CASSIGNSPLHF. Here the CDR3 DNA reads TGTGCCAGTAGTATCGGTAATTCACCCCTCCACTTT.